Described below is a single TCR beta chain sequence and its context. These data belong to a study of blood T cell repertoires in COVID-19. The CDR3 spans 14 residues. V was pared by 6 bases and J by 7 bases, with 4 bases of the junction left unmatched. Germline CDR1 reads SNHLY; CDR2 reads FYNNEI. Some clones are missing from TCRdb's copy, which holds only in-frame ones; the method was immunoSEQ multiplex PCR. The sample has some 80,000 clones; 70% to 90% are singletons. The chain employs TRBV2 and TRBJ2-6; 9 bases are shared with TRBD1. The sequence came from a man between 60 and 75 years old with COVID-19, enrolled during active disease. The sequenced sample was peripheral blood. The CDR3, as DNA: TGTGCCAGCAGGCCGACAGGGGGTGCCAACGTCCTGACTTTC. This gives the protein CASRPTGGANVLTF.